This is a list of T cell receptor beta chains from one sample in a study of shared clonotypes between healthy human individuals. Some clones are missing from TCRdb's copy, which holds only in-frame ones; the method was immunoSEQ multiplex PCR. The sample gives about 2 million clones, approximately 94% of which show up once; approximately 1% is in the top ten. Sequenced sample: naive CD8+ T cells sorted from blood. Receptor source: a man in his late teens or twenties in good health. The CDR3 runs from the conserved cysteine through the conserved F or W. D genes are given only for firm matches. Part of the rows lack a size; the others show once, few, many or a class for expanded clones.

TRBV15,-,-,TRBJ2-2,TGTGCCACCTGCCAGGACAGTCCGAACACCGGGGAGCTGTTTTTT,CATCQDSPNTGELFF
TRBV4-1,-,-,TRBJ2-2,TGCGCCAGCAGCCGCCTGGGCTCTGGGGCCGGGGAGCTGTTTTTT,CASSRLGSGAGELFF
TRBV11-3,TRBD1,-,TRBJ1-1,TGTGCCAGCAGCTTAGGGACAGGGGCTGAAGCTTTCTTT,CASSLGTGAEAFF
TRBV7-9,TRBD2,-,TRBJ2-3,TGTGCCAGCAGCTTAAGGACTAGCGGGAGTTCATATACGCAGTATTTT,CASSLRTSGSSYTQYF
TRBV2,-,-,TRBJ2-2,TGTGCCAGCAGTGAAGCGCGGCTAGCGCCTAACACCGGGGAGCTGTTTTTT,CASSEARLAPNTGELFF
TRBV19,-,-,TRBJ1-5,TGTGCCAGTAGTATTTATAATCAGCCCCAGCATTTT,CASSIYNQPQHF
TRBV4-1,-,-,TRBJ2-7,TGCGCCAGCAGCCACTACCCTGGCGAGCAGTACTTC,CASSHYPGEQYF
TRBV5-1,TRBD1,-,TRBJ2-5,TGCGCCAGCAGCGCACAGGGGCAGCTGGAGACCCAGTACTTC,CASSAQGQLETQYF
TRBV7-9,-,-,TRBJ2-7,TGTGCCAGCAGCCTCAGGGTCGACGAGCAGTACTTC,CASSLRVDEQYF
TRBV2,TRBD1,-,TRBJ1-1,TGTGCCAGCAGGAGAAAACCGGGACAGATGAACACTGAAGCTTTCTTT,CASRRKPGQMNTEAFF
TRBV11-2,-,-,TRBJ2-4,TGTGCCAGCAGCGGAGTTCTAGCCAAAAACATTCAGTACTTC,CASSGVLAKNIQYF
TRBV6-5,-,-,TRBJ1-5,TGTGCCAGCAGGGAGGACACGTTTAGCAATCAGCCCCAGCATTTT,CASREDTFSNQPQHF
TRBV19,-,-,TRBJ1-5,TGTGCCAGTAGCCCTAGGGACCTCACCCCCCGAATTCAGCCCCAGCATTTT,CASSPRDLTPRIQPQHF
TRBV27,-,-,TRBJ2-3,TGTGCCAGCAGTTTCCGGCAGGGAACAGATACGCAGTATTTT,CASSFRQGTDTQYF
TRBV2,-,-,TRBJ1-5,TGTGCCAGCAGTGCCTGGGGGCCGACGGGGAATCAGCCCCAGCATTTT,CASSAWGPTGNQPQHF
TRBV4-3,-,-,TRBJ2-5,TGCGCCAGCAGCCAACTCTGGGGAAACCAAGAGACCCAGTACTTC,CASSQLWGNQETQYF
TRBV6-1,-,-,TRBJ2-7,TGTGCCAGCAGTGAAGCTATGTCACACCGTGAGTTGTACGAGCAGTACTTC,CASSEAMSHRELYEQYF
TRBV4-1,TRBD2,-,TRBJ2-3,TGCGCCAGCAGCCAAGATCCGGGACTAGCTTCCACAGATACGCAGTATTTT,CASSQDPGLASTDTQYF
TRBV7-6,-,-,TRBJ1-5,TGTGCCAGCAGCTTAGAGGGTAACAATCAGCCCCAGCATTTT,CASSLEGNNQPQHF
TRBV9,-,-,TRBJ1-2,TGTGCCAGCAGCGGTTCTTCGACAGGCGGCTATGGCTACACCTTC,CASSGSSTGGYGYTF
TRBV2,-,-,TRBJ1-5,TGTGCCAGCAGTGAAGGGACAGGCAATCAGCCCCAGCATTTT,CASSEGTGNQPQHF
TRBV7-9,-,-,TRBJ2-7,TGTGCCAGCAGCTTATTAGGTCAGGGGACCGAGCAGTACTTC,CASSLLGQGTEQYF
TRBV2,TRBD2,once,TRBJ2-2,TGTGCCAGCAGTGTTTCGGGGGGGTACCCGAACACCGGGGAGCTGTTTTTT,CASSVSGGYPNTGELFF
TRBV7-9,TRBD2,-,TRBJ2-3,TGTGCCAGCGCCCCTTCAGCGGGGGGCCCAGATACGCAGTATTTT,CASAPSAGGPDTQYF